This T cell receptor beta chain was obtained from a study of PD-1 blockade in classical Hodgkin lymphoma. The time point: cycle 4 day 1 (C4D1), after less than 7 weeks of nivolumab. With no exception, relapse followed autologous stem cell transplantation in all patients, and brentuximab vedotin exposure varied. As to this clone: What it binds is not known.

Sequencing used immunoSEQ multiplex PCR; TCRdb keeps in-frame clones, though not all of them. The data show fewer than 25,000 clones, more than 75% seen once. Study-wide results and limits: Differences between repertoires have undefined causes, possibly disease activity or prior therapy.

This sequence originates from a human donor with classical Hodgkin lymphoma. The input for sequencing was peripheral blood mononuclear cells (PBMCs), taken before the fourth cycle of nivolumab.

CDR3 DNA sequence: TGCGCCAGCAGGGACACGGACAGGCCTTCATGGGAGACCCAGTACTTC. This encodes CASRDTDRPSWETQYF. The V and J genes are TRBV10-2 and TRBJ2-5; 7 bases agree with TRBD1. Germline V lookup: CDR1 WSHSY, CDR2 SAAADI. CDR3 length: 16 amino acids. V shed 6 bases, J shed 5 bases, and the junction held 15 bases outside the gene matches.